This entry lists 5 T cell receptor beta chains sequenced from one sample in a study of shared clonotypes between healthy human individuals. Profiled with immunoSEQ multiplex PCR; TCRdb holds only in-frame clones, not every one. The data contain about 2,500,000 clones, approximately 92% of them singletons. The sample consisted of naive CD4+ T cells sorted from blood. Subset described: CD45RA+ positively selected. The receptors come from a man between 18 and 29 years old in good health.

The rearrangement joins TRBV6-4 to TRBJ2-7; 7 nucleotides agree with TRBD2. The V gene end was trimmed by 7 bases and the J gene end by 6 bases; junction bases not matched to a gene: 15. The germline gives CDR1 MRHNA, CDR2 SNTAGT. The length of the CDR3 is 15 residues. DNA of the CDR3: TGTGCCAGCACCACCCCGGCACCATGGGGGGGCGAGCAGTACTTC. Translated: CASTTPAPWGGEQYF.

V and J are TRBV7-2 and TRBJ2-5; weak D call: TRBD1 (6 bases). V was trimmed by 2 bases and J by 3 bases, leaving 13 bases between them. There are 15 residues in the CDR3. Germline CDR1 and CDR2: SGHTA and FQGNSA. As DNA, the CDR3 is TGTGCCAGCAGCTTAAACGGGGCAGGGGAAGAGACCCAGTACTTC. Its protein is CASSLNGAGEETQYF.

The table lists this clone with a count of one. In the same sample, other DNA sequences code for this CDR3. This chain uses TRBV5-1 with TRBJ1-5; tentative D call: TRBD1 (5 bases). V shed 4 bases and J shed 4 bases, with 12 bases lying between them. CDR3 length: 14 residues. Per germline, CDR1 SGHRS and CDR2 YFSETQ. The CDR3 bases are TGCGCCAGCAGCATCGGGACGGGAAATCAGCCCCAGCATTTT. It encodes CASSIGTGNQPQHF.

The V call is TRBV5-1, the J call TRBJ2-5; D perhaps matches TRBD1 (6 bases). V lost 2 bases and J 3 bases, leaving 11 bases between the germline ends. The germline V gene has CDR1 SGHRS and CDR2 YFSETQ. CDR3 size: 14 residues. The CDR3 is CASSLNRAEETQYF. The CDR3 nucleotides read TGCGCCAGCAGCTTAAACAGGGCCGAAGAGACCCAGTACTTC.

This chain uses TRBV28 with TRBJ2-5; TRBD1 agrees at 9 bases. This CDR3 has 16 residues. Germline V CDR1 and CDR2: MDHEN, SYDVKM. V shed 5 bases, J shed 5 bases, and the junction held 12 bases outside the gene matches. CDR3 bases: TGTGCCAGCAGTCCCAACATGGGACAGGGTATTGAGACCCAGTACTTC. Encoded protein: CASSPNMGQGIETQYF.